Below are 30 T cell receptor beta chains sequenced from a single sample in a study of cytomegalovirus exposure and HLA in healthy donors. Sequencing used immunoSEQ multiplex PCR; TCRdb keeps in-frame clones, though not all of them. The top ten clones hold 1.4% of a sample with some 150,000 clones, approximately 90% of them seen once. The sequenced sample was PBMCs. These receptors came from a woman aged 30 to 39 in good health and CMV-seronegative.

This clone was observed once. The V call is TRBV30, the J call TRBJ2-7, with 8 positions matching TRBD1. In germline, CDR1 is GTSNPN, CDR2 SVGIG (reference sequence). V lost 5 bases to trimming and J lost 6 bases; unmatched junction nucleotides: 15. The CDR3 contains 15 residues. The CDR3 DNA reads as TGTGCCTGGGAGCCGGGACAGGCTTCCCCTGCCGAGCAGTACTTC. Translating gives CAWEPGQASPAEQYF.

The chain links TRBV11-3 to TRBJ2-2, with 9 bases that match TRBD1. Per the germline V gene, CDR1 is SGHNT and CDR2 is YENEEA. The CDR3 runs 20 residues. With 2 bases clipped from V and 5 bases from J, the junction kept 18 bases outside the gene matches. CDR3: CASSLSYPQMDRGVTGELFF. The CDR3, as DNA: TGTGCCAGCAGCTTATCTTATCCCCAAATGGACAGGGGTGTGACCGGGGAGCTGTTTTTT.

The rearrangement joins TRBV5-1 to TRBJ1-1; TRBD1 matches 8 bases. Germline assignment: CDR1 SGHRS and CDR2 YFSETQ. The V and J ends lost 4 bases and 11 bases, in that order; junction bases with no gene match: 7. The CDR3 is made up of 12 amino acids. The CDR3 is CASSTTGEEAFF. Here the CDR3 DNA reads TGCGCCAGCAGCACGACAGGGGAAGAGGCTTTCTTT.

The chain links TRBV11-2 to TRBJ2-7, with TRBD2 as a possible D gene (7 bases). Trimming removed 4 bases from V and 3 bases from J, with 16 bases in between. The germline CDR1 and CDR2 sequences are SGHAT and FQNNGV. The CDR3 length is 15 residues. CDR3 in amino acids: CASSSKGGDLYEQYF. The DNA for the CDR3 is TGTGCCAGCAGCTCGAAGGGGGGGGACCTCTACGAGCAGTACTTC.

This chain uses TRBV30 with TRBJ1-3; perhaps TRBD1 as D (6 bases). Germline V lookup: CDR1 GTSNPN, CDR2 SVGIG (reference sequence). Deletions cut 0 bases from V and 4 bases from J, with 13 bases between. The CDR3 is 15 amino acids. DNA of the CDR3: TGTGCCTGGAGTGTAGGGCAGGGGTCGGGAAACACCATATATTTT. Its protein product is CAWSVGQGSGNTIYF.

This clone was found a few times. The chain is built from TRBV30 and TRBJ1-1; D may be TRBD1 (5 bases). The germline gives CDR1 GTSNPN, CDR2 SVGIG (reference sequence). The V and J ends lost 3 bases and 1 base respectively, with 9 bases between them. The CDR3 length is 13 residues. In nucleotides, the CDR3 is TGTGCCTGGAGCGCTCAGGGGAACACTGAAGCTTTCTTT. This encodes CAWSAQGNTEAFF.

V usage is TRBV27 and J usage is TRBJ2-6; 9 nucleotides align to TRBD1. The germline CDR1 and CDR2 sequences are MNHEY and SMNVEV (reference sequence). V lost 2 bases, J lost 0 bases, and 5 bases stayed unmatched. The CDR3 length is 18 residues. The CDR3, as DNA: TGTGCCAGCAGTTTAGGGACAGGGATGAGCTCTGGGGCCAACGTCCTGACTTTC. Protein: CASSLGTGMSSGANVLTF.

The chain has TRBV7-9 and TRBJ1-1; the D gene is possibly TRBD1 (6 bases). Trimming cost V 5 bases and J 10 bases, with 20 bases left between them. From germline, CDR1 is SEHNR and CDR2 FQNEAQ (reference sequence). CDR3 size: 14 residues. The CDR3 nucleotides are TGTGCCAGCAGCCCAGACTTATGGGGGCTCGGAGCTTTCTTT. Protein product: CASSPDLWGLGAFF.

The chain combines TRBV11-3 with TRBJ2-7, with 10 nucleotides matching TRBD1. CDR3 length equals 14 residues. V trimming: 3 bases; J trimming: 5 bases; junction bases outside the gene matches: 4. The germline gives CDR1 SGHNT, CDR2 YENEEA. CDR3: CASSFSGTGDEQYF. Here the CDR3 DNA reads TGTGCCAGCAGCTTTTCAGGGACAGGGGACGAGCAGTACTTC.

This chain connects TRBV5-1 to TRBJ1-1, with D perhaps TRBD1 (6 bases). CDR1 is SGHRS, CDR2 YFSETQ, per germline. The length of the CDR3 is 13 residues. V shed 5 bases and J shed 2 bases, with 10 bases lying between them. The CDR3 sequence is CASRNRENTEAFF. The CDR3 nucleotides are TGCGCCAGCAGGAACAGGGAAAACACTGAAGCTTTCTTT.

The V call is TRBV6-5, the J call TRBJ2-7; the match to TRBD1 covers 11 bases. V lost 0 bases to trimming and J lost 6 bases; unmatched junction nucleotides: 4. This CDR3 spans 15 amino acids. Germline V gives CDR1 MNHEY, CDR2 SVGAGI. The CDR3 DNA is TGTGCCAGCAGTTACTCAGGGACAGGGGGAGGCGAGCAGTACTTC. This translates into CASSYSGTGGGEQYF.

J is TRBJ1-4 and V is TRBV6-1, with TRBD1 matching 10 bases. Trimming at V came to 3 bases and at J to 7 bases, leaving 2 bases not matched to a gene. CDR1 is MNHNS, CDR2 SASEGT, per germline. The CDR3 length is 14 residues. CDR3 sequence: CASSEGQGSEKLFF. The CDR3 DNA reads as TGTGCCAGCAGTGAGGGACAGGGGAGTGAAAAACTGTTTTTT.

This chain connects TRBV27 to TRBJ2-1; 11 nucleotides match TRBD2. The ends lost 8 bases at V and 5 bases at J; junction bases unmatched: 8. CDR3 length: 15 residues. Per the germline V gene, CDR1 is MNHEY and CDR2 is SMNVEV (reference sequence). Here the CDR3 DNA reads TGTGCCAGCGGACTTAGCGGGGGGGCCCACAATGAGCAGTTCTTC. It translates to CASGLSGGAHNEQFF.

The CDR3 spells CASSEHRGSTEAFF. CDR3 nucleotides: TGTGCCAGCAGTGAACACAGAGGGAGCACTGAAGCTTTCTTT. The rearrangement joins TRBV2 to TRBJ1-1; D is undetermined. Germline V gives CDR1 SNHLY, CDR2 FYNNEI. The CDR3 runs to 14 residues. V lost 2 bases to trimming and J lost 4 bases, with 11 bases between them.

The J gene is TRBJ1-5, the V gene TRBV27, with unresolved D. The CDR3 contains 13 residues. Trimming shortened V by 2 bases and J by 1 base, and 3 bases separated the two germline ends. Looked up from germline, CDR1 is MNHEY and CDR2 is SMNVEV (reference sequence). CDR3 region: CASSLRSNQPQHF. In nucleotides, the CDR3 is TGTGCCAGCAGTTTACGGAGCAATCAGCCCCAGCATTTT.

The rearrangement links TRBV6-1 to TRBJ1-1, with D possibly matching TRBD1 (6 bases). This CDR3 has 14 amino acids. Looked up from germline, CDR1 is MNHNS and CDR2 is SASEGT. V lost 10 bases to trimming and J lost 0 bases, with 15 bases between them. Written as DNA, the CDR3 is TGTGCCACCGAACGGGACACCATGAACACTGAAGCTTTCTTT. Protein product: CATERDTMNTEAFF.

V gene TRBV18 combines with J gene TRBJ1-5, with 10 bases identical to TRBD1. Germline loops: CDR1 KGHSH, CDR2 LQKENI. The CDR3 loop spans 14 amino acids. V trimming: 6 bases; J trimming: 6 bases; junction bases outside the gene matches: 5. The CDR3 here is CASSTGTGVQPQHF. The CDR3 nucleotides read TGTGCCAGCTCGACCGGGACAGGGGTTCAGCCCCAGCATTTT.

The chain carries TRBV11-3 and TRBJ2-3, with a possible D match to TRBD1 (6 bases). The CDR3 spans 16 residues. Trimming took 5 bases from V and 2 from J, leaving 17 bases between them. CDR1 SGHNT and CDR2 YENEEA come from the germline V gene. The CDR3 DNA sequence: TGTGCCAGCAGCCAATCATGGGACACAACCACAGATACGCAGTATTTT. Amino acids: CASSQSWDTTTDTQYF.

The chain couples TRBV2 to TRBJ2-1, with TRBD2 as a possible D gene (6 bases). The germline V gene has CDR1 SNHLY and CDR2 FYNNEI. V lost 0 bases, J lost 7 bases, and 16 bases lay in between. The CDR3 consists of 16 residues. The CDR3 loop is CASSEALVPGGNEQFF. In nucleotides, the CDR3 is TGTGCCAGCAGTGAAGCCCTCGTCCCCGGGGGAAATGAGCAGTTCTTC.

The V and J genes are TRBV27 and TRBJ2-7; TRBD2 matches 11 bases. In germline, CDR1 is MNHEY, CDR2 SMNVEV (reference sequence). V trimming: 5 bases; J trimming: 3 bases; junction bases outside the gene matches: 3. The CDR3 sequence is 14 residues long. Here the CDR3 reads CASSTGTSGYEQYF. The CDR3 coding sequence is TGTGCCAGCAGTACCGGGACTAGCGGCTACGAGCAGTACTTC.

The chain employs TRBV7-9 and TRBJ2-1, with a possible D match to TRBD2 (6 bases). The CDR3 runs to 15 residues. Per germline, CDR1 SEHNR and CDR2 FQNEAQ (reference sequence). With 6 bases removed from V and 0 bases from J, the gap between germline ends came to 12 bases. The CDR3 loop is CASRLGGSSYNEQFF. CDR3 in DNA: TGTGCCAGCAGGCTCGGGGGAAGCTCCTACAATGAGCAGTTCTTC.

The CDR3 bases are TGTGCCAGCAGCCTCACTAGTGGTGACGAGCAGTACTTC. Translating gives CASSLTSGDEQYF. The chain recombines TRBV27 with TRBJ2-7; perhaps TRBD2 as D (5 bases). The V gene lost 6 bases and the J gene lost 5 bases, with 14 bases spanning the gap. Germline V gives CDR1 MNHEY, CDR2 SMNVEV (reference sequence). The CDR3 is 13 residues long.

The chain carries TRBV7-2 and TRBJ1-2; tentatively, D is TRBD1 (6 bases). V was trimmed by 6 bases and J by 6 bases, leaving 17 bases between them. Germline-derived CDR1 and CDR2 are SGHTA and FQGNSA. The length of the CDR3 is 14 residues. The CDR3 DNA reads TGTGCCAGCAGTTCGGGAGGGGGGATGGATGGCTACACCTTC. Translated: CASSSGGGMDGYTF.

The chain links TRBV19 to TRBJ1-2; D may be TRBD1 (5 bases). This CDR3 has 13 residues. Looked up from germline, CDR1 is LNHDA and CDR2 is SQIVND (reference sequence). Trimming removed 5 bases from V and 8 bases from J, with 15 bases in between. The CDR3 DNA is TGTGCCAGTAGTTATACCCGACAGTTAGGCTACACCTTC. As protein: CASSYTRQLGYTF.

The chain joins TRBV19 to TRBJ1-2, with a tentative D call TRBD1 (5 bases). CDR3 length: 15 residues. The V gene's germline CDR1 is LNHDA and CDR2 SQIVND (reference sequence). V was pared by 7 bases and J by 6 bases, with 21 bases between. The CDR3: CASTPTNQWGDGYTF. DNA of the CDR3: TGTGCCAGTACCCCTACCAACCAATGGGGCGATGGCTACACCTTC.

This clone has only a few counts. This chain joins TRBV18 and TRBJ2-7, with 7 bases identical to TRBD2. The V segment lost 3 bases and the J segment 3 bases; nucleotides outside the gene matches: 5. This CDR3 has 14 residues. Germline assignment: CDR1 KGHSH and CDR2 LQKENI. The CDR3 bases are TGTGCCAGCTCACCCTACCGGGACTACTACGAGCAGTACTTC. This gives the protein CASSPYRDYYEQYF.

The genes are TRBV4-3 and TRBJ2-1; 9 positions agree with TRBD2. V lost 3 bases, J lost 3 bases, and 6 bases stayed unmatched. The CDR3 runs 16 residues. CDR1 and CDR2 (germline): LGHNA, YSLEER. The CDR3 bases are TGCGCCAGCAGCCAGCAGCGGGGGGCCGGCTACAATGAGCAGTTCTTC. Amino acids: CASSQQRGAGYNEQFF.

The V gene is TRBV5-6, the J gene TRBJ1-4; 9 bases are a match to TRBD1. The CDR3 has 18 residues. Per germline, CDR1 SGHDT and CDR2 YYEEEE. The V gene end was trimmed by 4 bases and the J gene end by 8 bases; junction bases not matched to a gene: 18. For the CDR3, the DNA is TGTGCCAGCAGCCCTACCCCGGGACAGGGACTCGAAGGGGAAAAACTGTTTTTT. Its translation is CASSPTPGQGLEGEKLFF.

This rearrangement joins TRBV14 to TRBJ2-3; D may be TRBD1 (6 bases). Trimming pared 4 bases from V and 2 bases from J, leaving 13 bases between. The CDR3 has 15 residues. Germline CDR1 is SGHDN and CDR2 is FVKESK. DNA for the CDR3: TGTGCCAGCAGCCTCCAGACAGGCTTCACAGATACGCAGTATTTT. Amino acids: CASSLQTGFTDTQYF. Complete variable domain (other parts from reference TRBV14 and TRBJ2-3): EAGVTQFPSHSVIEKGQTVTLRCDPISGHDNLYWYRRVMGKEIKFLLHFVKESKQDESGMPNNRFLAERTGGTYSTLKVQPAELEDSGVYFCASSLQTGFTDTQYFGPGTRLTVL.

The gene calls are TRBV30 and TRBJ2-6; tentatively, D is TRBD1 (5 bases). Trimming took 2 bases from V and 2 from J, leaving 7 bases between them. The CDR3 has 14 amino acids. CDR1 GTSNPN and CDR2 SVGIG come from the germline V gene (reference sequence). The chain's CDR3 is CAWSSGTGANVLTF. The DNA of the CDR3 is TGTGCCTGGAGTTCAGGGACTGGGGCCAACGTCCTGACTTTC.